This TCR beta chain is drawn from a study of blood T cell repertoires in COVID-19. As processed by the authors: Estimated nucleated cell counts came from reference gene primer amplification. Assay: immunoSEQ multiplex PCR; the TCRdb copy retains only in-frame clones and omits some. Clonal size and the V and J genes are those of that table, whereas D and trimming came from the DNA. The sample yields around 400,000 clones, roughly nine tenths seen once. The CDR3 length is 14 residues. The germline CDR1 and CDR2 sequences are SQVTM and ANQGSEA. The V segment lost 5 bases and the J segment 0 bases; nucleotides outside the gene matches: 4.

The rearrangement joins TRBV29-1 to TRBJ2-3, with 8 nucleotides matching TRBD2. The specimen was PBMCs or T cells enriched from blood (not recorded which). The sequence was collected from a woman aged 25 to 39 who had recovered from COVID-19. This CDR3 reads CSVSGGRSTDTQYF. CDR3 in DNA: TGCAGCGTTTCGGGCGGGAGGAGCACAGATACGCAGTATTTT.